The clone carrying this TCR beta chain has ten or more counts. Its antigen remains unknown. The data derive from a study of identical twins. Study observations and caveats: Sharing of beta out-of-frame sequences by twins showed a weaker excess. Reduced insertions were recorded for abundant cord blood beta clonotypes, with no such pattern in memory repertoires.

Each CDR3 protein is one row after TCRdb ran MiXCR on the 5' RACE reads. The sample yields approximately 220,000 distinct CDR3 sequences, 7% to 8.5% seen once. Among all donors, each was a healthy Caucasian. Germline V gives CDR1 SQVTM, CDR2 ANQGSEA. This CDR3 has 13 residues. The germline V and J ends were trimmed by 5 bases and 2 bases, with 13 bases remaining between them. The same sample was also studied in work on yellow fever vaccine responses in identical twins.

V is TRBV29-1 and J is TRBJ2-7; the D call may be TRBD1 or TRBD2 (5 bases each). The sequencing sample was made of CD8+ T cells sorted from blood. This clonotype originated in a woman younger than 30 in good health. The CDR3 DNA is TGCAGCGTTATCCGGGACCCCGCCTACGAGCAGTACTTC. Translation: CSVIRDPAYEQYF.